This passage covers 23 T cell receptor beta chains from one sample sequenced in a study of neoadjuvant anti-PD-1 for oral cavity cancer. Repertoires were generated with immunoSEQ multiplex PCR, while TCRdb's copy carries only in-frame clones and drops some. The sample lists about 15,000 clones, less than 75% occurring once. Sequenced material: PBMCs, taken before nivolumab (anti-PD-1) treatment. The receptors here all came from a person between 40 and 85 years old with oral cavity squamous cell carcinoma.

CDR3 loop: CASSEEGKNTEAFF. CDR3 sequence (DNA): TGTGCCAGCAGTGAAGAGGGGAAGAACACTGAAGCTTTCTTT. The chain has TRBV6-1 and TRBJ1-1, with a tentative D call TRBD1 (5 bases). The CDR3 is 14 amino acids. Germline assignment: CDR1 MNHNS and CDR2 SASEGT. V lost 1 base, J lost 1 base, and 7 bases lay in between.

The chain carries TRBV11-1 and TRBJ1-1; no definite D call. V lost 8 bases and J 4 bases, leaving 14 bases between the germline ends. This CDR3 has 13 amino acids. The V gene's germline CDR1 is SGHAT and CDR2 FQDESV (reference sequence). The CDR3 bases are TGTGCCAGCCTGGAGAAGGGAGGCACTGAAGCTTTCTTT. It translates to CASLEKGGTEAFF.

This clone was counted between two and nine times. V and J are TRBV29-1 and TRBJ1-2, with D uncertain. V lost 6 bases and J 1 base, leaving 12 bases between the germline ends. The CDR3 consists of 13 residues. Germline loops: CDR1 SQVTM, CDR2 ANQGSEA. CDR3 sequence: CSVPTQSNYGYTF. The CDR3 DNA reads TGCAGCGTCCCCACCCAGAGTAACTATGGCTACACCTTC.

This clone showed up just a few times. The rearrangement joins TRBV6-5 to TRBJ1-6; maybe TRBD1 (5 bases). Germline lookup yields CDR1 MNHEY and CDR2 SVGAGI. This CDR3 contains 14 residues. V shed 5 bases and J shed 6 bases, with 11 bases lying between them. In nucleotides, the CDR3 is TGTGCCAGCAGTCTCCGGGGCCCTAATTCACCCCTCCACTTT. It codes for CASSLRGPNSPLHF.

This clone appeared a few times. The chain recombines TRBV12-5 with TRBJ1-6, with 10 nucleotides matching TRBD1. Germline lookup yields CDR1 LGHNT and CDR2 FRNRAP. The trim removed 1 base at V and 6 bases at J, leaving 0 bases unmatched. CDR3 length: 15 amino acids. The CDR3 is CASGLGTGGNSPLHF. CDR3 nucleotides: TGTGCTAGTGGTTTGGGGACAGGGGGTAATTCACCCCTCCACTTT. The full variable domain, with the rest looked up from reference TRBV12-5 and TRBJ1-6, is DARVTQTPRHKVTEMGQEVTMRCQPILGHNTVFWYRQTMMQGLELLAYFRNRAPLDDSGMPKDRFSAEMPDATLATLKIQPSEPRDSAVYFCASGLGTGGNSPLHFGNGTRLTVT.

This sequence joins TRBV10-3 and TRBJ1-6; D uncertain. CDR1 is ENHRY, CDR2 SYGVKD, per germline. Between the trimmed V and J ends, which lost 3 bases and 10 bases, there was a span of 4 bases. The length of the CDR3 is 11 residues. CDR3 region: CAISDPSPLHF. The CDR3, as DNA: TGTGCCATCAGTGATCCCTCACCCCTCCACTTT.

The rearrangement joins TRBV18 to TRBJ1-1; 8 bases fit TRBD1. V lost 3 bases and J lost 8; bases outside the gene matches: 5. This CDR3 region has 13 residues. Germline loops: CDR1 KGHSH, CDR2 LQKENI. CDR3 bases: TGTGCCAGCTCACCCCCAAGACAGGGGGAAGCTTTCTTT. This translates into CASSPPRQGEAFF. Supplemented by reference TRBV18 and TRBJ1-1, the full variable domain reads NAGVMQNPRHLVRRRGQEARLRCSPMKGHSHVYWYRQLPEEGLKFMVYLQKENIIDESGMPKERFSAEFPKEGPSILRIQQVVRGDSAAYFCASSPPRQGEAFFGQGTRLTVV.

The rearrangement links TRBV19 to TRBJ1-2; no clear D gene. Germline values: CDR1 LNHDA, CDR2 SQIVND (reference sequence). Trimming shortened V by 11 bases and J by 11 bases, and 18 bases separated the two germline ends. The CDR3 has 11 residues. CDR3 nucleotides: TGTGCCCCCAGAAGCAGGTGGGTGTACACCTTC. It specifies CAPRSRWVYTF.

This clone has a handful of counts. V is TRBV11-2 and J is TRBJ2-7; TRBD2 aligns across 9 bases. This CDR3 is built from 14 residues. The germline gives CDR1 SGHAT, CDR2 FQNNGV. V was clipped by 1 base and J by 5 bases; unmatched bases: 3. The CDR3, as DNA: TGTGCCAGCAGCTTAGTACTAGCGGGCCACGAGCAGTACTTC. This codes for CASSLVLAGHEQYF. Full variable domain (remainder filled in from reference TRBV11-2 and TRBJ2-7): EAGVAQSPRYKIIEKRQSVAFWCNPISGHATLYWYQQILGQGPKLLIQFQNNGVVDDSQLPKDRFSAERLKGVDSTLKIQPAKLEDSAVYLCASSLVLAGHEQYFGPGTRLTVT.

The chain links TRBV19 to TRBJ1-5, with 7 bases aligning to TRBD1. V shed 6 bases, J shed 4 bases, and the junction held 3 bases outside the gene matches. There are 13 residues in the CDR3. CDR1 is LNHDA, CDR2 SQIVND, per germline (reference sequence). The CDR3 coding sequence is TGTGCCAGTAGCAACAGGGGAAATCAGCCCCAGCATTTT. Encoded protein: CASSNRGNQPQHF.

V usage is TRBV12-5 and J usage is TRBJ2-2, with 8 bases identical to TRBD1. Germline assignment: CDR1 LGHNT and CDR2 FRNRAP. The V gene end was trimmed by 2 bases and the J gene end by 1 base; junction bases not matched to a gene: 6. The length of the CDR3 is 17 residues. This CDR3 reads CASGLPRGQGNTGELFF. In DNA, the CDR3 is TGTGCTAGTGGTTTGCCCCGAGGACAGGGGAACACCGGGGAGCTGTTTTTT.

The rearrangement links TRBV6-1 to TRBJ1-1; D is possibly TRBD1 (5 bases). This CDR3 is 12 amino acids long. Germline assignment: CDR1 MNHNS and CDR2 SASEGT. Trimming stripped 1 base from V and 11 bases from J, with 11 bases between. The DNA for the CDR3 is TGTGCCAGCAGTGAAGGTTCCTGGGGCGCTTTCTTT. It encodes CASSEGSWGAFF.

The genes are TRBV30 and TRBJ2-3; tentatively, D is TRBD1 (5 bases). The CDR3 is 15 residues long. V lost 0 bases to trimming and J lost 1 base, with 11 bases between them. Germline V gene data show CDR1 as GTSNPN and CDR2 as SVGIG (reference sequence). The CDR3 spells CAWSVGEGGTDTQYF. The CDR3 DNA follows: TGTGCCTGGAGTGTAGGGGAAGGGGGCACAGATACGCAGTATTTT.

This clone appeared a single time. The J gene is TRBJ1-1, the V gene TRBV27; D gene uncertain. CDR1 and CDR2 (germline): MNHEY, SMNVEV (reference sequence). The V end lost 4 bases, the J end lost 1 base, and 10 bases lay between the germline ends. The CDR3 totals 14 residues. This CDR3 reads CASSSLDPNTEAFF. As DNA, the CDR3 is TGTGCCAGCAGTTCCCTGGACCCGAACACTGAAGCTTTCTTT.

V gene TRBV5-1 combines with J gene TRBJ2-3; 8 bases match TRBD1. Germline V gives CDR1 SGHRS, CDR2 YFSETQ. The ends lost 0 bases at V and 6 bases at J; junction bases unmatched: 6. This CDR3 spans 15 amino acids. The chain's CDR3 is CASSLGTGILDTQYF. The CDR3 DNA reads TGCGCCAGCAGCTTGGGGACAGGGATATTGGATACGCAGTATTTT.

The chain couples TRBV2 to TRBJ2-1, with 11 bases fitting TRBD2. The germline V gene encodes CDR1 SNHLY and CDR2 FYNNEI. V dropped 5 bases and J dropped 5; count of bases not matched to a gene: 11. The CDR3 totals 17 residues. For the CDR3, the DNA is TGTGCCAGCAGTATTCTAGCGGGGGGCACACCCAACAATGAGCAGTTCTTC. It specifies CASSILAGGTPNNEQFF.

The J gene is TRBJ2-7, the V gene TRBV4-1; D unresolved. This CDR3 spans 15 amino acids. The germline CDR1 and CDR2 sequences are MGHRA and YSYEKL. Deletions cut 4 bases from V and 0 bases from J, with 13 bases between. CDR3 residues: CASSLQKGSSYEQYF. CDR3 nucleotide sequence: TGCGCCAGCAGCCTTCAAAAGGGAAGCTCCTACGAGCAGTACTTC.

The V call is TRBV14, the J call TRBJ2-1; D remains ambiguous. Trimming removed 1 base at V and 4 bases at J, with 11 bases between. The CDR3 runs to 15 residues. CDR1 is SGHDN and CDR2 is FVKESK in the germline V gene. Written as DNA, the CDR3 is TGTGCCAGCAGCCAAGTGATAGGAGCATACAATGAGCAGTTCTTC. Its translation is CASSQVIGAYNEQFF.

In DNA form, the CDR3 reads TGTGCCAGCACCGCAACGAGACCCGCGTACAATGAGCAGTTCTTC. Translating it yields CASTATRPAYNEQFF. J is TRBJ2-1 and V is TRBV6-1; no definite D call. V was cut by 7 bases and J by 4 bases, with 17 bases left in between. This CDR3 has 15 residues. Germline V gene lookup returns CDR1 MNHNS and CDR2 SASEGT.

The chain couples TRBV19 to TRBJ1-2; TRBD1 matches 7 bases. Unmatched junction bases numbered 11, after V lost 5 bases and J lost 8 bases. The CDR3 spans 14 residues. The germline gives CDR1 LNHDA, CDR2 SQIVND (reference sequence). CDR3 coding DNA: TGTGCCAGTAGTCCCCGACAGGGCCGTGGCGGCTACACCTTC. This codes for CASSPRQGRGGYTF.

The V gene is TRBV19, the J gene TRBJ1-1; a possible D gene is TRBD1 (6 bases). In germline, CDR1 is LNHDA, CDR2 SQIVND (reference sequence). The CDR3 length is 15 residues. The V and J ends lost 5 bases and 0 bases respectively, with 13 bases between them. In nucleotides, the CDR3 is TGTGCCAGTAGTTCACGGACAGAAGTGAACACTGAAGCTTTCTTT. Amino acid sequence: CASSSRTEVNTEAFF.

The CDR3 nucleotides are TGTGCCAGCAGTTTATCCCCATTCCCGGGACAACTCACAGATACGCAGTATTTT. Its translation: CASSLSPFPGQLTDTQYF. This sequence joins TRBV27 and TRBJ2-3, with D perhaps matching TRBD1 (6 bases). V gave up 0 bases and J gave up 2 bases, with 18 bases separating them. This CDR3 spans 18 amino acids. CDR1 is MNHEY, CDR2 SMNVEV, per germline (reference sequence).

The chain links TRBV9 to TRBJ1-2; tentatively, D is TRBD1 (5 bases). V shed 4 bases and J shed 0 bases, with 16 bases lying between them. Germline CDR1 and CDR2: SGDLS and YYNGEE. The CDR3 loop spans 16 amino acids. The CDR3 spells CASSPRGGRANYGYTF. As DNA, the CDR3 is TGTGCCAGCAGCCCCCGGGGGGGGAGAGCTAACTATGGCTACACCTTC.